This T cell receptor beta chain was identified in a study of T cell repertoires in cytomegalovirus infection. Turning to the study itself: Shared public TCR beta signatures pointed to both CMV infection and a matching HLA type.

This clonotype was recorded at least ten times. Its target is not known. Study-level findings and limits: HLA-C-restricted CMV clonotypes gave the most frequent clonotype in two of eight donors. Carriers of CMV plus the relevant HLA were identified by cumulative public TCR beta family frequency.

TCRdb reprocessed the reads with MiXCR, giving one entry per CDR3 protein. This table holds some 390,000 distinct CDR3 sequences, less than 20% found once. Germline loops: CDR1 SEHNR, CDR2 FQNEAQ (reference sequence). J gave up 6 bases and V 3 bases, and 13 bases lay outside the gene matches. The CDR3 runs to 16 residues. The clonotype originates from a human donor in good health (CMV status not recorded). Some clones in this sample may be carry-over from other donors' samples. The V and J genes are TRBV7-9 and TRBJ2-7; 8 nucleotides agree with TRBD2. The specimen sequenced was PBMCs. CDR3 sequence (DNA): TGTGCCAGCAGCTTGGCCCCGGGACTAGTAAGCAGCGAGCAGTACTTC. This gives the protein CASSLAPGLVSSEQYF.